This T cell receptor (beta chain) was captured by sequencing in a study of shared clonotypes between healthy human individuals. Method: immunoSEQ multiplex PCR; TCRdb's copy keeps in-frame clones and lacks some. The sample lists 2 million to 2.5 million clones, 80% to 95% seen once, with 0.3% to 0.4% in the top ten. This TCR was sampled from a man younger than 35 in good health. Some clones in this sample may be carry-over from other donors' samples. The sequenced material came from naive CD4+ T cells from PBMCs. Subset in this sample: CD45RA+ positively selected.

Here the CDR3 reads CASSIGLTGGWSGANVLTF. CDR3 DNA sequence: TGTGCCAGTAGTATAGGTCTTACAGGGGGATGGTCTGGGGCCAACGTCCTGACTTTC. The chain employs TRBV19 and TRBJ2-6; 8 bases fit TRBD1. The CDR3 covers 19 residues. J lost 1 base, V lost 1 base, and 9 bases had no gene match. CDR1 and CDR2 from the germline V gene are LNHDA and SQIVND (reference sequence).